The present TCR beta chain was sequenced within a study of pediatric ulcerative colitis. Study outcomes and limitations: Total lymphocyte DNA, not sorted subsets, was the template.

In regard to this clone: The antigen is not known.

Only in-frame clones appear in the TCRdb table, and some are missing; sequencing was by immunoSEQ multiplex PCR. The table shows about 32,000 clones, with roughly four fifths occurring only once. This clonotype originated in a boy younger than 18 with severe ulcerative colitis. Sequenced input: blood.

CDR3 in DNA: TGCGCCAGCAGCCAAGACAGGGGAAGAGAGCAGTACTTC. Amino acid sequence: CASSQDRGREQYF. The chain has TRBV4-1 and TRBJ2-7; a weak D match, TRBD1 (6 bases). Germline assignment: CDR1 MGHRA and CDR2 YSYEKL. The CDR3 has 13 residues. Trimming left V 0 bases short and J 7 bases short, with 10 bases between.